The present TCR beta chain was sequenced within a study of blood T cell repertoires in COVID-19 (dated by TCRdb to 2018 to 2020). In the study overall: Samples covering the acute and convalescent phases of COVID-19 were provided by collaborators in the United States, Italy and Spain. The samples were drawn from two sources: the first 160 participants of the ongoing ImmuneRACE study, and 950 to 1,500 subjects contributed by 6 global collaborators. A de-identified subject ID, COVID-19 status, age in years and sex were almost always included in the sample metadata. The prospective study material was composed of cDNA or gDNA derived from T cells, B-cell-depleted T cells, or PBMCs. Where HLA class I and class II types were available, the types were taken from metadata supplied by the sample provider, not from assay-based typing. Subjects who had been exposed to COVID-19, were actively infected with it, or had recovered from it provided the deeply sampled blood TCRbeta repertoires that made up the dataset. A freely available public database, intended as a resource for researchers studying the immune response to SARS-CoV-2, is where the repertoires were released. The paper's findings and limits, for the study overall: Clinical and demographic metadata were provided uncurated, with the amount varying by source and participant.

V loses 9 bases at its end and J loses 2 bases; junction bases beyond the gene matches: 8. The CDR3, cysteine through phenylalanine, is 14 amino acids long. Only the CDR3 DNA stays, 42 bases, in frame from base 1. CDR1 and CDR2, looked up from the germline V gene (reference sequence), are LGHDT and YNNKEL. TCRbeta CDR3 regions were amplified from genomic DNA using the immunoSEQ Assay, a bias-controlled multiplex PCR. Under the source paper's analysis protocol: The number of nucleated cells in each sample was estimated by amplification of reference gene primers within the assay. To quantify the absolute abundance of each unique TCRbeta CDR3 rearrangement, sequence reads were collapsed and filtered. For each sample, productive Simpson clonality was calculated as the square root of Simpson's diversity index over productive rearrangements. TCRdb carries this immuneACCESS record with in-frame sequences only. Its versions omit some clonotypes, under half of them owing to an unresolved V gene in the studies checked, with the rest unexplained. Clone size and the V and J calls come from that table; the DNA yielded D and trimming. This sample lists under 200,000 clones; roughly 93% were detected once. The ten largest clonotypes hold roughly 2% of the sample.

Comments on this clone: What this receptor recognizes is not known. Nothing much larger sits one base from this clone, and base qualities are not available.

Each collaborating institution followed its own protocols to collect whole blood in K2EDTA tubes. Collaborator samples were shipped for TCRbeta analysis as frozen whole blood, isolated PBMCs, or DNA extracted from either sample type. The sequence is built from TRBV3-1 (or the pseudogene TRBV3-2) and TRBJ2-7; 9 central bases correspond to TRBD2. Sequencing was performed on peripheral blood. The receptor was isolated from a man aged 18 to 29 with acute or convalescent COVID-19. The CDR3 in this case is CARTRLAVPYEQYF. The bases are TGTGCCAGAACGAGACTAGCGGTGCCCTACGAGCAGTACTTC.